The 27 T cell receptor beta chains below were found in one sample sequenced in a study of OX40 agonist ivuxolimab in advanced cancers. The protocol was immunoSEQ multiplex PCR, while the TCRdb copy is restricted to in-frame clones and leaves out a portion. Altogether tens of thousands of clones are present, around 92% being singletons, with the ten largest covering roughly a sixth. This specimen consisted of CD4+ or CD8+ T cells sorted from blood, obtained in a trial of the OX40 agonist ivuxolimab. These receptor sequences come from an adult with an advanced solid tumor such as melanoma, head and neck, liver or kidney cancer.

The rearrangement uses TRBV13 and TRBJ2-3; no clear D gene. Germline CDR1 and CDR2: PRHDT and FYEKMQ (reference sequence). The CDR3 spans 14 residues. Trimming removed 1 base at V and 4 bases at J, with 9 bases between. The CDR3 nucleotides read TGTGCCAGCAGCTTAGAGCTTCGCCCAGATACGCAGTATTTT. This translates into CASSLELRPDTQYF.

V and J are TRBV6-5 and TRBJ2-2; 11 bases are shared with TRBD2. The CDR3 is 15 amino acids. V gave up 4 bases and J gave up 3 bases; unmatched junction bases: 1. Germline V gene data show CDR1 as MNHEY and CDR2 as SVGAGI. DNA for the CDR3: TGTGCCAGCAGTTCACTAGCGGGGGACACCGGGGAGCTGTTTTTT. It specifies CASSSLAGDTGELFF.

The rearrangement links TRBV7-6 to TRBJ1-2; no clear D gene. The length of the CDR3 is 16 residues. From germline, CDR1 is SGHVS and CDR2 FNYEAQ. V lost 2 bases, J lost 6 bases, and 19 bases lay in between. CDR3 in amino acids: CASSLNIGVARNGYTF. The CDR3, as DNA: TGTGCCAGCAGCTTAAATATCGGTGTAGCGAGGAATGGCTACACCTTC.

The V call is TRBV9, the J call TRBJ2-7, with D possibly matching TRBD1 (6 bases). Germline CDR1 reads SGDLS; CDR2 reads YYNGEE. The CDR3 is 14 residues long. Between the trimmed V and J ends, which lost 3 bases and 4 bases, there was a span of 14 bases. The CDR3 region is CASSDGQSRYEQYF. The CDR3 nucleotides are TGTGCCAGCAGCGATGGACAGAGCCGGTACGAGCAGTACTTC.

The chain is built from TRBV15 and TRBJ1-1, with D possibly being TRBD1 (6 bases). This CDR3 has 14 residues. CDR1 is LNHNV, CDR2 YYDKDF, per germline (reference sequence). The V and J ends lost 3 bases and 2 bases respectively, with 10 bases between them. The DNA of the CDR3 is TGTGCCACCAGCAGTAGGGGGGCAAACACTGAAGCTTTCTTT. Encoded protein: CATSSRGANTEAFF.

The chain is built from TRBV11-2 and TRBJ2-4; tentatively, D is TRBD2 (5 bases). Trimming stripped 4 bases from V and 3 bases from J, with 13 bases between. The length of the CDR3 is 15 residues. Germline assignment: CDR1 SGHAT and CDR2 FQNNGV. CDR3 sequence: CASSSAGNSKNIQYF. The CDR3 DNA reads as TGTGCCAGCAGCTCCGCCGGGAATAGCAAAAACATTCAGTACTTC.

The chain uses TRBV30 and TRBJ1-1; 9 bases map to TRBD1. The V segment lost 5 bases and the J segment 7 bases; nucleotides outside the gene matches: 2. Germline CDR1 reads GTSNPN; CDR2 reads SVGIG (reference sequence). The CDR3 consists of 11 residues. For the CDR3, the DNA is TGTGCCTGGGAGACAGGGGGTGAAGCTTTCTTT. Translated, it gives CAWETGGEAFF.

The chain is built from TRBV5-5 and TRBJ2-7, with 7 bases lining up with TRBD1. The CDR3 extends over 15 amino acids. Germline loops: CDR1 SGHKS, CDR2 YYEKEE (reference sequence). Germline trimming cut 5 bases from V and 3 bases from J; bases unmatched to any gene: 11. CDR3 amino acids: CASSLRGQRDYEQYF. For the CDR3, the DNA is TGTGCCAGCAGTTTGAGGGGACAGCGTGACTACGAGCAGTACTTC.

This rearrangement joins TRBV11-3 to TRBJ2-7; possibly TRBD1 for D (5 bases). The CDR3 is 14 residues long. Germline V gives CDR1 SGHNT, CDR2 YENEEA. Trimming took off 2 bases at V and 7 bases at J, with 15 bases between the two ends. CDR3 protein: CASSLSGRSEEQYF. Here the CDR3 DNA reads TGTGCCAGCAGCTTATCAGGGCGGTCTGAGGAGCAGTACTTC.

CDR3 in DNA: TGTGCCAGTAGGCAAGACTCTCAGCCCCAGCATTTT. Its translation: CASRQDSQPQHF. V usage is TRBV19 and J usage is TRBJ1-5; D call uncertain. Germline CDR1 reads LNHDA; CDR2 reads SQIVND (reference sequence). The CDR3 length is 12 residues. With 6 bases removed from V and 6 bases from J, the gap between germline ends came to 9 bases.

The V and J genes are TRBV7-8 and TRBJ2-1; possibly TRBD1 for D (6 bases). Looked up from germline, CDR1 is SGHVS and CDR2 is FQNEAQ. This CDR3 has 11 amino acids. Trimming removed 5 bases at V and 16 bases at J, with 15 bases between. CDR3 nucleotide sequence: TGTGCCAGCAGCCATTACAGGGCACCCTTCTTC. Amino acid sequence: CASSHYRAPFF.

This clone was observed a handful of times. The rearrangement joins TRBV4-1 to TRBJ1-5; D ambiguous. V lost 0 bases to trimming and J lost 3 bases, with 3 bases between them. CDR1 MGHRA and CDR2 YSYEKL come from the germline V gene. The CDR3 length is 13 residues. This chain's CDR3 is CASSQDANQPQHF. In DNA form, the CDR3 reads TGCGCCAGCAGCCAAGACGCCAATCAGCCCCAGCATTTT.

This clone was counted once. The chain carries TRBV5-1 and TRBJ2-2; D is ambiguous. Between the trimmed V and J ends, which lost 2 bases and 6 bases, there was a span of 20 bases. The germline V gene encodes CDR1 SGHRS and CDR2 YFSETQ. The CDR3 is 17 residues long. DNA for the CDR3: TGCGCCAGCAGCTTCCCCAAAAACGGGCCAACAGCCGGGGAGCTGTTTTTT. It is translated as CASSFPKNGPTAGELFF.

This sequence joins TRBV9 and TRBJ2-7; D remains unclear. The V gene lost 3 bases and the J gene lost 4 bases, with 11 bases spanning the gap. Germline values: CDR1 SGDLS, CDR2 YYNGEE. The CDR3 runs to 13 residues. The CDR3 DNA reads TGTGCCAGCAGCGGATCTGGGGATTACGAGCAGTACTTC. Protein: CASSGSGDYEQYF.

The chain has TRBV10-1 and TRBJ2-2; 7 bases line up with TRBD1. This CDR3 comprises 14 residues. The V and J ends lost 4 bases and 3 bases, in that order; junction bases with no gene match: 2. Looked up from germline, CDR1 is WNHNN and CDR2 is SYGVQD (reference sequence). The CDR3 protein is CASSAGQYTGELFF. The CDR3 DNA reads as TGCGCCAGCAGTGCGGGACAGTACACCGGGGAGCTGTTTTTT.

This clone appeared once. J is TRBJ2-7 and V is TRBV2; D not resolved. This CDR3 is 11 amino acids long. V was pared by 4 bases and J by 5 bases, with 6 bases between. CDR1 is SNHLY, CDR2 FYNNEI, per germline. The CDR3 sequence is CASSGRNEQYF. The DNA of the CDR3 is TGTGCCAGCAGTGGACGGAACGAGCAGTACTTC.

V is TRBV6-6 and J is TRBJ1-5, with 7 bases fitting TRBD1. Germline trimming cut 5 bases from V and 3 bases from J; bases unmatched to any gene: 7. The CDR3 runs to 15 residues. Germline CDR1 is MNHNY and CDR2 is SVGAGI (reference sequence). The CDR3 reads CASSGKQGTNQPQHF. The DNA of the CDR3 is TGTGCCAGCAGTGGCAAACAGGGGACCAATCAGCCCCAGCATTTT.

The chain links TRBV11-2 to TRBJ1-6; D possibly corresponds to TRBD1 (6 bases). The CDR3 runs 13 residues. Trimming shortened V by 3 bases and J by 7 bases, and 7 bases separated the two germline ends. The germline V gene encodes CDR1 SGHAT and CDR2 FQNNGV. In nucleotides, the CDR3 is TGTGCCAGCAGCTTCGACAGGAATTCACCCCTCCACTTT. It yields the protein CASSFDRNSPLHF.

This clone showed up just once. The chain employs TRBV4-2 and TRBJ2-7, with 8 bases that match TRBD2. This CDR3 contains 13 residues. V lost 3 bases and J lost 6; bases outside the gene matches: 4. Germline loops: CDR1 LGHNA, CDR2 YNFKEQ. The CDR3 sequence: CASSQGLAGEQYF. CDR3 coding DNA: TGTGCCAGCAGCCAGGGTCTAGCGGGCGAGCAGTACTTC.

The CDR3 reads CATTDTQYF. CDR3 nucleotide sequence: TGTGCCACCACAGATACGCAGTATTTT. This chain links TRBV6-1 with TRBJ2-3; D is ambiguous. Trimming took off 10 bases at V and 2 bases at J, with 1 base between the two ends. From germline, CDR1 is MNHNS and CDR2 SASEGT. The CDR3 is made up of 9 amino acids.

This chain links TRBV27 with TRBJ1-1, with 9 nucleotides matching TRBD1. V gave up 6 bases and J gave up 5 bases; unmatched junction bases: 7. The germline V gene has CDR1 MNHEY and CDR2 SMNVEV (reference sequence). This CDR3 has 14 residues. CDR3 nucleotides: TGTGCCAGCAGCACTACAGGGGGCGCAACTGAAGCTTTCTTT. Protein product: CASSTTGGATEAFF.

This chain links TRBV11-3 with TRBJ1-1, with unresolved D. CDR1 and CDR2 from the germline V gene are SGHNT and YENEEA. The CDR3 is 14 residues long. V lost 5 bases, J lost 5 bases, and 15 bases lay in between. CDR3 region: CASSPHEGSTEAFF. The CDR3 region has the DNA TGTGCCAGCAGCCCTCATGAGGGTAGTACTGAAGCTTTCTTT.

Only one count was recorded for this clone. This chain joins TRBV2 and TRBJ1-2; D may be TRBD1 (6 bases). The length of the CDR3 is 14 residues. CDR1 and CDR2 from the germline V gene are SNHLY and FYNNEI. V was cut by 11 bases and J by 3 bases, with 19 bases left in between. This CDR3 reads CAVTQGNLDYGYTF. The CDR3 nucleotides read TGTGCCGTAACCCAGGGGAACTTGGACTATGGCTACACCTTC. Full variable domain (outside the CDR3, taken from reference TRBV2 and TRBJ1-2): EPEVTQTPSHQVTQMGQEVILRCVPISNHLYFYWYRQILGQKVEFLVSFYNNEISEKSEIFDDQFSVERPDGSNFTLKIRSTKLEDSAMYFCAVTQGNLDYGYTFGSGTRLTVV.

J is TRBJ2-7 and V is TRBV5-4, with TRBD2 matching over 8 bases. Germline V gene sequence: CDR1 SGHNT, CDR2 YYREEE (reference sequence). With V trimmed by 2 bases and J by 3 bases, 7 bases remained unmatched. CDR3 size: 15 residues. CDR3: CASSLSRTSFYEQYF. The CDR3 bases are TGTGCCAGCAGCTTATCTAGGACTAGCTTCTACGAGCAGTACTTC.

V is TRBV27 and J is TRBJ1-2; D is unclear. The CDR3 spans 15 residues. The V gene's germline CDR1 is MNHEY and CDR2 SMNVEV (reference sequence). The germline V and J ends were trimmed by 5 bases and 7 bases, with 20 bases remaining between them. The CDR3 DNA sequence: TGTGCCAGCAGTAAAGGTCACCTTACGTCTCGTGGCTACACCTTC. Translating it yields CASSKGHLTSRGYTF.

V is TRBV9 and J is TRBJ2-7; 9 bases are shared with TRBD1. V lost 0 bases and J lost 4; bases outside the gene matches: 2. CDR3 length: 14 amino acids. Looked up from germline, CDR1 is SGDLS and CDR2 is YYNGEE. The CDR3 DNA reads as TGTGCCAGCAGCGTAGGGGGGACAGGGTACGAGCAGTACTTC. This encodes CASSVGGTGYEQYF.

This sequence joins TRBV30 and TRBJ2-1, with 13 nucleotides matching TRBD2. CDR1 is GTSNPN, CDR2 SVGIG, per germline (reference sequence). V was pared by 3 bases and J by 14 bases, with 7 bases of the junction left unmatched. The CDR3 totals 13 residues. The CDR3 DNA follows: TGTGCCTGGAGACCCGGACTAGCGGGAGAGAAGTTCTTC. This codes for CAWRPGLAGEKFF.